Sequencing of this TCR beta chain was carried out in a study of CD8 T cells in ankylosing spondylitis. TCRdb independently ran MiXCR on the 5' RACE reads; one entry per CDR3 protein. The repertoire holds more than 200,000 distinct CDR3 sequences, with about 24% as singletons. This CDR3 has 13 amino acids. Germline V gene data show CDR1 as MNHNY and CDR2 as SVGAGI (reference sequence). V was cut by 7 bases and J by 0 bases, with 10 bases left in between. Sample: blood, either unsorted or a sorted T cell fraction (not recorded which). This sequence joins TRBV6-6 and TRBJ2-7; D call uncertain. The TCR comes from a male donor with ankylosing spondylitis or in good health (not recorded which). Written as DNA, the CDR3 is TGTGCCAGCAACCGTGGCAGCTCCTACGAGCAGTACTTC. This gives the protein CASNRGSSYEQYF.